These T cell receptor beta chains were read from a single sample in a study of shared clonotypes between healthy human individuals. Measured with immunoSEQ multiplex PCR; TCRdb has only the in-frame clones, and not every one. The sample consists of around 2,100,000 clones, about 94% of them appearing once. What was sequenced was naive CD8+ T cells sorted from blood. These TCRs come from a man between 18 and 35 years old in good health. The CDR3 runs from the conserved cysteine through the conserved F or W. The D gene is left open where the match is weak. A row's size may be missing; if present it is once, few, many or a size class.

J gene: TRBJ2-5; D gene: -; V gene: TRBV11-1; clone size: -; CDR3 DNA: TGTGCCAGCTTGTTCGGGGAGACCCAGTACTTC; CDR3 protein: CASLFGETQYF
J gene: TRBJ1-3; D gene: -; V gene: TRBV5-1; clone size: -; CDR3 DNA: TGCGCCAGCAGCTTGGATATGGGAAGTGGAAACACCATATATTTT; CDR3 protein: CASSLDMGSGNTIYF
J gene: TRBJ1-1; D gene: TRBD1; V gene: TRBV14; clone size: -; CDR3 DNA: TGTGCCAGCAGCCAAACAGGGGAGGGGACTGAAGCTTTCTTT; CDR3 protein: CASSQTGEGTEAFF
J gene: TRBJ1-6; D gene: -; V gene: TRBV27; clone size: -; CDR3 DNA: TGTGCCAGCAGTTTATCTGGGCAGGGGCCCTACTCCTATAATTCACCCCTCCACTTT; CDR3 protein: CASSLSGQGPYSYNSPLHF
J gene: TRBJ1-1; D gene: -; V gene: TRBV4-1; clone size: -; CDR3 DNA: TGCGCCAGCAGCTGGCGACAGAGCCAGATGAACACTGAAGCTTTCTTT; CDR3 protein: CASSWRQSQMNTEAFF
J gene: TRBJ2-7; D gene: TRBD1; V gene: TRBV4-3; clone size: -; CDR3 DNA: TGCGCCAGCAGCTGGGACAGGGCCTACGAGCAGTACTTC; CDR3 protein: CASSWDRAYEQYF
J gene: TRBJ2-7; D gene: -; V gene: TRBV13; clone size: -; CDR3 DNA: TGTGCCAGCAGCGACCGGGCCCAGACCTACGAGCAGTACTTC; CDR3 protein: CASSDRAQTYEQYF
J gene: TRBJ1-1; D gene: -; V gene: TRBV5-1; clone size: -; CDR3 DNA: TGCGCCAGCAGGGACGCGGGTGGAACTGAAGCTTTCTTT; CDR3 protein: CASRDAGGTEAFF
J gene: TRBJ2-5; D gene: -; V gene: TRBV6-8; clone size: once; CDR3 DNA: TGTGCCAGCAAAAGGTGCCAAGCACCGCACCAAGAGACCCAGTACTTC; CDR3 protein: CASKRCQAPHQETQYF
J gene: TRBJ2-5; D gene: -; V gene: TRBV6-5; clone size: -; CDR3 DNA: TGTGCCAGCAGTTATGGGATCGGCGGGCCCAAAGAGACCCAGTACTTC; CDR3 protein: CASSYGIGGPKETQYF
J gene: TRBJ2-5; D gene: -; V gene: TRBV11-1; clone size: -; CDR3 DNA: TGTGCCAGCAGTCCGAGCGCCCAGGAGACCCAGTACTTC; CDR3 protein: CASSPSAQETQYF
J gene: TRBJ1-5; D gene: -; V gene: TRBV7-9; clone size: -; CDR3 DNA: TGTGCCAGCAGCTTAGAGTACTCGGGGGTTTACCCTAGCAATCAGCCCCAGCATTTT; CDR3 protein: CASSLEYSGVYPSNQPQHF
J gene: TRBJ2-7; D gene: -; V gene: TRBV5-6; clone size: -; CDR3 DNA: TGTGCCAGCAGGGGGTGGCTAGGAGACATTTCCTACGAGCAGTACTTC; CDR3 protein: CASRGWLGDISYEQYF
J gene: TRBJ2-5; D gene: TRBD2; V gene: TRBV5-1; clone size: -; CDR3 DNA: TGCGCCAGCAGCTCCTCCAGCGGGGGGCAAGAGACCCAGTACTTC; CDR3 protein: CASSSSSGGQETQYF
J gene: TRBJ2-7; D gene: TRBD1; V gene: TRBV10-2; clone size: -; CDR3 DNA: TGCGCCACCTGGACAGGGGTTGAGTACGAGCAGTACTTC; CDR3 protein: CATWTGVEYEQYF
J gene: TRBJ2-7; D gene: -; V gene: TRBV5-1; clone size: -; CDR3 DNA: TGCGCCAGCAGTTTTGGGCCAAGCTCCTACGAGCAGTACTTC; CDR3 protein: CASSFGPSSYEQYF
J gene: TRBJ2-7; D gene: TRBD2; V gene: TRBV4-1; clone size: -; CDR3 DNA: TGCGCCAGCAGCCGGGGACTAGCCTACGAGCAGTACTTC; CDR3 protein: CASSRGLAYEQYF
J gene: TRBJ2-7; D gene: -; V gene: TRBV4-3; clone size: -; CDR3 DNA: TGCGCCAGCAGCCAAGATCCGCGGGGACACTCCTACGAGCAGTACTTC; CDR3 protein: CASSQDPRGHSYEQYF
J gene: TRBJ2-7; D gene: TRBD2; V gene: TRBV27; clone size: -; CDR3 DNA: TGTGCCAGCAGTTTTGGGGGGGTTTACGAGCAGTACTTC; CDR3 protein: CASSFGGVYEQYF
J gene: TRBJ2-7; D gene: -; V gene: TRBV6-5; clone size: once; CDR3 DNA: TGTGCCAGCAGTCCTGTTGGGGCCTACGAGCAGTACTTC; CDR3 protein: CASSPVGAYEQYF
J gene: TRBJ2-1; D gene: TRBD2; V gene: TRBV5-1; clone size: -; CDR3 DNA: TGCGCCAGCAGCTTGGAGACTAGCGGGAACAATGAGCAGTTCTTC; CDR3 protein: CASSLETSGNNEQFF
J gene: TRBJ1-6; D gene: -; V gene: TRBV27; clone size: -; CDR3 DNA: TGTGCCAGCAGCCCCGAATGGACGTATAATTCACCCCTCCACTTT; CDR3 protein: CASSPEWTYNSPLHF
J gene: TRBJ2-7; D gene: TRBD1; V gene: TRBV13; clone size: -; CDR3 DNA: TGTGCCAGCAGCTTCGCACCCGGGACAGGACGTAACGAGCAGTACTTC; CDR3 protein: CASSFAPGTGRNEQYF
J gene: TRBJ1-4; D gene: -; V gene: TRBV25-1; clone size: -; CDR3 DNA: TGTGCCAGCAGCCCAGGGGAGGATGAAAAACTGTTTTTT; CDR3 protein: CASSPGEDEKLFF
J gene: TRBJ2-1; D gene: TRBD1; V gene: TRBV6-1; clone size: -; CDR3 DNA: TGTGCCAGCACCATACAGGGGGACCTTTACAATGAGCAGTTCTTC; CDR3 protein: CASTIQGDLYNEQFF
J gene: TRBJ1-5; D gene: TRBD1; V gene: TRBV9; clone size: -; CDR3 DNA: TGTGCCAGCAGCGATCAGGGGGGTCAGCCCCAGCATTTT; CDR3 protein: CASSDQGGQPQHF
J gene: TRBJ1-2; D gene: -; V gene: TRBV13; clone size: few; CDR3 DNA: TGTGCCAGCAACCGTGGGGCCGATGGCTACACCTTC; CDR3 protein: CASNRGADGYTF
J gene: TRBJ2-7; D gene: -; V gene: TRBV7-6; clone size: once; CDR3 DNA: TGTGCCAGCAGCTACGACAGGACGTACGAGCAGTACTTC; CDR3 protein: CASSYDRTYEQYF
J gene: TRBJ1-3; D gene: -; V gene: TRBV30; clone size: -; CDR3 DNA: TGTGCCTGGAGTTTCCGAGGGGTTACAGGGCCCAGGCGTAACACCATATATTTT; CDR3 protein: CAWSFRGVTGPRRNTIYF
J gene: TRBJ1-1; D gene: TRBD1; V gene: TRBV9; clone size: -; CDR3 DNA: TGTGCCAGCAGCGTAGTTAACAGGGGGGGAAACACTGAAGCTTTCTTT; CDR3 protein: CASSVVNRGGNTEAFF
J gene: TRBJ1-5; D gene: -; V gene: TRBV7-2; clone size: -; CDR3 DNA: TGTGCCAGCAGCTTAGGAGTACGTTATCAGCCCCAGCATTTT; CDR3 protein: CASSLGVRYQPQHF
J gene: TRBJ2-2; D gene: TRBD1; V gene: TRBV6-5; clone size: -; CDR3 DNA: TGTGCCAGCAGTTACAGGACAGGGTCCGGGGAGCTGTTTTTT; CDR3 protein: CASSYRTGSGELFF
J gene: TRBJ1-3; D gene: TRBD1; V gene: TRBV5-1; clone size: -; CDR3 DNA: TGCGCCAGCAGCCCCGGACAGGGAGCGGGAAACACCATATATTTT; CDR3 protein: CASSPGQGAGNTIYF
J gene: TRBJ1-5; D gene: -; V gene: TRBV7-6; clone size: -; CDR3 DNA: TGTGCCAGCAGCTTACTCGACGGGGGCAATCAGCCCCAGCATTTT; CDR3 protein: CASSLLDGGNQPQHF
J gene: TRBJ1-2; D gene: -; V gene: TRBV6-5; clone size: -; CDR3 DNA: TGTGCCAGCAGCCCCGGGGACGGGAACTATGGCTACACCTTC; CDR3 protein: CASSPGDGNYGYTF
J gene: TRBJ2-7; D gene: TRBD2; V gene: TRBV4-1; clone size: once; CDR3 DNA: TGCGCCAGCAGCCCGTTGCCGGGGGGGCACGAGCAGTACTTC; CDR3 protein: CASSPLPGGHEQYF
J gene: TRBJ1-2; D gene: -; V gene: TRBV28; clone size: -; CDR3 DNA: TGTGCCAGCAGCCCTGTTATGAGGCCCTATGGCTACACCTTC; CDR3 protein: CASSPVMRPYGYTF
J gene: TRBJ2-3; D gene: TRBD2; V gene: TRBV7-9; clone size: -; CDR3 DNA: TGTGCCAGCAGCCCCGGGACTAGCGGGCAAGATACGCAGTATTTT; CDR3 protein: CASSPGTSGQDTQYF
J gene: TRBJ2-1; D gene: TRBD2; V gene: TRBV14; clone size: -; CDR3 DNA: TGTGCCAGCAGCCAAGTAGGGGAGGGCGCTTACAATGAGCAGTTCTTC; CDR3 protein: CASSQVGEGAYNEQFF
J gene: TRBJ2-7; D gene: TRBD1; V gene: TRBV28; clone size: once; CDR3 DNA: TGTGCCAGCACCCCGACAGGGAGCTCCTACGAGCAGTACTTC; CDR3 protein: CASTPTGSSYEQYF
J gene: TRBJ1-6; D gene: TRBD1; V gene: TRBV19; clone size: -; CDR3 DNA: TGTGCCAGTAGTGGACAGGGCTCCTATAATTCACCCCTCCACTTT; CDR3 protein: CASSGQGSYNSPLHF
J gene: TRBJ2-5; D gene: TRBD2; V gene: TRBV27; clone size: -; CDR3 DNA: TGTGCCAGCAGTTTAACTCTAGCGGGGGGTCAAGAGACCCAGTACTTC; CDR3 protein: CASSLTLAGGQETQYF
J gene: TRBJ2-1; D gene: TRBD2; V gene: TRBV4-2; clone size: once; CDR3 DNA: TGTGCCAGCAGCCAAGAGTTAATAGCGGGGGGGCTTGAGCAGTTCTTC; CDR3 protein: CASSQELIAGGLEQFF
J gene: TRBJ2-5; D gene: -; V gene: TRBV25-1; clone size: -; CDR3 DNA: TGTGCCAGCAGTGAAAACAACAGGGAAGAGACCCAGTACTTC; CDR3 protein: CASSENNREETQYF
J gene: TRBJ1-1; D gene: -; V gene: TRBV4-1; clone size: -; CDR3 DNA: TGCGCCAGCAGCCAGGCGGGGGTCGAGGCTTTCTTT; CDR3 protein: CASSQAGVEAFF
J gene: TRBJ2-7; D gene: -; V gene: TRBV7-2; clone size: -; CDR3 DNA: TGTGCCAGCGGGGCCGAGGTAGAGCAGTACTTC; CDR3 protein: CASGAEVEQYF
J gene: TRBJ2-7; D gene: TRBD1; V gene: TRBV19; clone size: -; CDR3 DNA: TGTGCCAGTAGTTTGGACAGGGACGAGCAGTACTTC; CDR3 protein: CASSLDRDEQYF